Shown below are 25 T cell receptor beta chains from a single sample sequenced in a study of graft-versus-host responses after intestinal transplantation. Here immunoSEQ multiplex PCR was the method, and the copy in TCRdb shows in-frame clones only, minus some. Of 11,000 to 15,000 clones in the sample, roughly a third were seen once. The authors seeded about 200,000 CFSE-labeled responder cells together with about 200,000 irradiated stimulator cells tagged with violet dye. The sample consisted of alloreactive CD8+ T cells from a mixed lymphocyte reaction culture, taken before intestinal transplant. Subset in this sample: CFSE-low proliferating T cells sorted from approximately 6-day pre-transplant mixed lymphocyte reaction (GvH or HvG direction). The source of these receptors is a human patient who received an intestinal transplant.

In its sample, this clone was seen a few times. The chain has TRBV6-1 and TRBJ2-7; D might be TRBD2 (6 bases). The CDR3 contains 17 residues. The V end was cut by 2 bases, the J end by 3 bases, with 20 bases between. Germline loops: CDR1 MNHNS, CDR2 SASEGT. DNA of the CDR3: TGTGCCAGCAGTGAATTGATCGGGGGTTCCTATGGCTACGAGCAGTACTTC. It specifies CASSELIGGSYGYEQYF.

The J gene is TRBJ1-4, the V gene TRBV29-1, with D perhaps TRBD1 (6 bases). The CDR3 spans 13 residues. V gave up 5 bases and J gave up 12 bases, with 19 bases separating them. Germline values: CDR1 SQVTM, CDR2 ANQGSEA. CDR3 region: CSVLSLGAHELFF. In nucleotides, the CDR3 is TGCAGCGTTTTAAGTTTGGGGGCCCACGAACTGTTTTTT. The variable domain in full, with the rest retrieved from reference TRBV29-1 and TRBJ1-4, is SAVISQKPSRDICQRGTSLTIQCQVDSQVTMMFWYRQQPGQSLTLIATANQGSEATYESGFVIDKFPISRPNLTFSTLTVSNMSPEDSSIYLCSVLSLGAHELFFGSGTQLSVL.

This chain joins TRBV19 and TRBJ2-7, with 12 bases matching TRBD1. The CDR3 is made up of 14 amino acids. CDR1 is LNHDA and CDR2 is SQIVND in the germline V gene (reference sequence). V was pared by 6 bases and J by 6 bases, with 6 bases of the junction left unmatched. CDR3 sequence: CASSAGQGAREQYF. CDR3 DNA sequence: TGTGCCAGTAGCGCGGGACAGGGGGCCCGCGAGCAGTACTTC.

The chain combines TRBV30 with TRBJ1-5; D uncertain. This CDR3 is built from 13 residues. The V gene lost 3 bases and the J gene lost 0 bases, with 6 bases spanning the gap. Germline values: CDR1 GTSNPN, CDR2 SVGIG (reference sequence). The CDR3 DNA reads TGTGCCTGGAGCGAGCTTAGCAATCAGCCCCAGCATTTT. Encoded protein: CAWSELSNQPQHF.

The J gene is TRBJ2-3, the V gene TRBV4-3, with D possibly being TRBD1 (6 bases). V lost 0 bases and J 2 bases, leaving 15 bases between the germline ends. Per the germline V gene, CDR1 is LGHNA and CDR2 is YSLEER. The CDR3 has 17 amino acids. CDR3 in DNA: TGCGCCAGCAGCCAAGATATTTCCGGACAGATCACAGATACGCAGTATTTT. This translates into CASSQDISGQITDTQYF.

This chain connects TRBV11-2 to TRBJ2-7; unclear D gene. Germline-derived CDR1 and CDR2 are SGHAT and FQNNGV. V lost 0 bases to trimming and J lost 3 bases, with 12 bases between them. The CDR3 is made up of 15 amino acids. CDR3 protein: CASSLEYSTDYEQYF. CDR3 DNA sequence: TGTGCCAGCAGCTTAGAGTATAGCACCGACTACGAGCAGTACTTC.

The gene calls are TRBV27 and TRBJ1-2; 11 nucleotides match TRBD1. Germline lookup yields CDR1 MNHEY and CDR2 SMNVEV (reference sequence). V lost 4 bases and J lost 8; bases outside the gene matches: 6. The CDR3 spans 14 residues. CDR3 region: CASSSVGTGGGYTF. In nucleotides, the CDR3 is TGTGCCAGCAGTTCTGTGGGGACAGGGGGAGGCTACACCTTC.

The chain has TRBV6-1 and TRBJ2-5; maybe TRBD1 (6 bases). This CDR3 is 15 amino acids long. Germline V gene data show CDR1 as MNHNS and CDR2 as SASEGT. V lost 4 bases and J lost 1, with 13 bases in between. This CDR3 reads CASSVGGPLQETQYF. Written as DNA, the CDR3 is TGTGCCAGCAGTGTTGGGGGCCCCCTCCAAGAGACCCAGTACTTC.

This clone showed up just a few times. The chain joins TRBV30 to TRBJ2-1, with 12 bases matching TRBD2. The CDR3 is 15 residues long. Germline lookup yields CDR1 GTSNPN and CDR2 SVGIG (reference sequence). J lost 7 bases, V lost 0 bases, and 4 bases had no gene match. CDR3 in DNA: TGTGCCTGGAGTGTAGGGCTAGCGGGGGGGAATGAGCAGTTCTTC. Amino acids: CAWSVGLAGGNEQFF. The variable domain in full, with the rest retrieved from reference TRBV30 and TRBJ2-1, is SQTIHQWPATLVQPVGSPLSLECTVEGTSNPNLYWYRQAAGRGLQLLFYSVGIGQISSEVPQNLSASRPQDRQFILSSKKLLLSDSGFYLCAWSVGLAGGNEQFFGPGTRLTVL.

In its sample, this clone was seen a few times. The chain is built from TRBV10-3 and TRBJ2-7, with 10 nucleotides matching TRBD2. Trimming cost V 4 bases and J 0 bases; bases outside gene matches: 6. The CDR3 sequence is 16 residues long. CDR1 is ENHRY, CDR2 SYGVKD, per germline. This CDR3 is CAISGPLAGVSYEQYF. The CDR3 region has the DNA TGTGCCATCAGTGGACCCCTAGCGGGGGTCTCCTACGAGCAGTACTTC.

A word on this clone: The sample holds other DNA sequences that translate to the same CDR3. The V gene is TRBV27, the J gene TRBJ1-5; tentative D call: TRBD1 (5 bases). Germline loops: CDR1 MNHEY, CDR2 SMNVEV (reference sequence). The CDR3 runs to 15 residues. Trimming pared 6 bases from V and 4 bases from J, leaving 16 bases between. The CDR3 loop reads CASSLGTGGNQPQHF. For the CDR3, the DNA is TGTGCCAGCAGCCTTGGGACTGGAGGGAATCAGCCCCAGCATTTT.

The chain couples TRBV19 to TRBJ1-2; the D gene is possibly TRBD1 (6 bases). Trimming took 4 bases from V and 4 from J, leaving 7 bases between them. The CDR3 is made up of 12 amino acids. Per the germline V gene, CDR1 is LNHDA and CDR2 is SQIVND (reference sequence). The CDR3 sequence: CASSNRAYGYTF. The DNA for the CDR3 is TGTGCCAGTAGTAACAGGGCCTATGGCTACACCTTC.

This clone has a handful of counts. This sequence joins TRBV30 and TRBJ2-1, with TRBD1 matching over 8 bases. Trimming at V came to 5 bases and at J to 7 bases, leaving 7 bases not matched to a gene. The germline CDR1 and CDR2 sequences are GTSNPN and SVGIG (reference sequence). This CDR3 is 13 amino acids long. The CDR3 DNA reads TGTGCCTGGGACAGGGGCGTTTCAAATGAGCAGTTCTTC. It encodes CAWDRGVSNEQFF.

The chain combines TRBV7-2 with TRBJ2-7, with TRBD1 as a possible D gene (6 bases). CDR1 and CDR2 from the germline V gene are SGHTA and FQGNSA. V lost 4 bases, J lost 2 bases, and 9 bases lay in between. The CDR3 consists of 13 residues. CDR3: CASSSGQTYEQYF. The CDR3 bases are TGTGCCAGCAGCTCCGGACAGACCTACGAGCAGTACTTC.

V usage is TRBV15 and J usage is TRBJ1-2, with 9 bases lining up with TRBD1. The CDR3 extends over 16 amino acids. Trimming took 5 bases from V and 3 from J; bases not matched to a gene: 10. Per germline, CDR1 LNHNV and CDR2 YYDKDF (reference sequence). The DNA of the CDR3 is TGTGCCACCAGCCAAGGGACAGGGAGTATAGACTATGGCTACACCTTC. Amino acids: CATSQGTGSIDYGYTF. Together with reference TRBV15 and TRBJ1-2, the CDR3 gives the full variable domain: DAMVIQNPRYQVTQFGKPVTLSCSQTLNHNVMYWYQQKSSQAPKLLFHYYDKDFNNEADTPDNFQSRRPNTSFCFLDIRSPGLGDTAMYLCATSQGTGSIDYGYTFGSGTRLTVV.

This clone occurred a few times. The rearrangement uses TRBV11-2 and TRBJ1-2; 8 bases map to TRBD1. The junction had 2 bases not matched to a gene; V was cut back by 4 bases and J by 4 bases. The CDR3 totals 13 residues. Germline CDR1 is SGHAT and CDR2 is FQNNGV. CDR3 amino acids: CASSYGQGYGYTF. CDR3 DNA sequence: TGTGCCAGCAGCTACGGACAGGGCTATGGCTACACCTTC. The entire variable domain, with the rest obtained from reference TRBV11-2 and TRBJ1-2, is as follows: EAGVAQSPRYKIIEKRQSVAFWCNPISGHATLYWYQQILGQGPKLLIQFQNNGVVDDSQLPKDRFSAERLKGVDSTLKIQPAKLEDSAVYLCASSYGQGYGYTFGSGTRLTVV.

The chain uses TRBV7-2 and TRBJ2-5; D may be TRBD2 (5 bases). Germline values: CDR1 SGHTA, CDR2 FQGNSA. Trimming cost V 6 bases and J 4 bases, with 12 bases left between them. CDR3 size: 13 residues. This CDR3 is CASRPFGVETQYF. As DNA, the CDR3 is TGTGCCAGCAGGCCGTTCGGGGTAGAGACCCAGTACTTC.

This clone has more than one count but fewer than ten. CDR3 sequence: CASSITQLETDTQYF. For the CDR3, the DNA is TGTGCCAGCAGCATAACCCAACTCGAAACGGATACGCAGTATTTT. The chain employs TRBV9 and TRBJ2-3, with D hard to call. V was clipped by 4 bases and J by 6 bases, with 18 bases between them. This CDR3 contains 15 residues. CDR1 and CDR2 from the germline V gene are SGDLS and YYNGEE.

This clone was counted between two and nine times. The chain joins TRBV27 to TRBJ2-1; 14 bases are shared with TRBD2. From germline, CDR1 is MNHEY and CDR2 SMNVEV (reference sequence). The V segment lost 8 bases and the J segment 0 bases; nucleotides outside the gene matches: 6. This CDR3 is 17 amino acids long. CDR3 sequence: CASRPGTSGGSYNEQFF. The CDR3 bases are TGTGCCAGCCGACCCGGGACTAGCGGGGGCTCCTACAATGAGCAGTTCTTC.

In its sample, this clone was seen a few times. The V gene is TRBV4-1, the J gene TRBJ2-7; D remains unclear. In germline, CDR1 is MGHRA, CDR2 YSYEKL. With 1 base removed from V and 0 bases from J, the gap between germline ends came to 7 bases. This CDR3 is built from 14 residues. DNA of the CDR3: TGCGCCAGCAGCCAAGGACATCCCTCCTACGAGCAGTACTTC. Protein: CASSQGHPSYEQYF.

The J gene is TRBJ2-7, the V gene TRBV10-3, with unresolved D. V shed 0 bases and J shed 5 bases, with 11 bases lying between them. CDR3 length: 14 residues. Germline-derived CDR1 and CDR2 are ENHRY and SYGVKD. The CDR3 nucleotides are TGTGCCATCAGTGAGTCCTCAAGCTTGGACGAGCAGTACTTC. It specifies CAISESSSLDEQYF.

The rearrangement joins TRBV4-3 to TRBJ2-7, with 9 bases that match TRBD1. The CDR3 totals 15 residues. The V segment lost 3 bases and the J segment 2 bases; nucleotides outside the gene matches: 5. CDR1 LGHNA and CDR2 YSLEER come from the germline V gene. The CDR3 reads CASSQGTGFPYEQYF. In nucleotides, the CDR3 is TGCGCCAGCAGCCAGGGGACAGGGTTCCCCTACGAGCAGTACTTC.

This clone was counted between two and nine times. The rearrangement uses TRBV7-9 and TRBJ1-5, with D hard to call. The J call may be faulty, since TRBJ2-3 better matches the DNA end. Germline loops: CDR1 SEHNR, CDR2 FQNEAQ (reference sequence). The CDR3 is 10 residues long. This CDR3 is CASRFERQYF. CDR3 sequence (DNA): TGTGCCAGCAGGTTTGAGAGGCAGTATTTT.

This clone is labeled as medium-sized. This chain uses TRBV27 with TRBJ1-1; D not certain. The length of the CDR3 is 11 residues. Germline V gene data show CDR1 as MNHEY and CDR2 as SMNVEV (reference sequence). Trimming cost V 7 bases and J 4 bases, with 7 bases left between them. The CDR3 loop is CASITSTEAFF. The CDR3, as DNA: TGTGCCAGCATAACGAGCACTGAAGCTTTCTTT.

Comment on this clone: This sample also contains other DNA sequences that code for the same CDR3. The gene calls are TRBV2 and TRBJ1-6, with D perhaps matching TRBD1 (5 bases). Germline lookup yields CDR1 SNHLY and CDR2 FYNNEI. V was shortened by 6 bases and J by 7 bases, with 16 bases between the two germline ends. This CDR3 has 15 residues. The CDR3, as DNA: TGTGCCAGCAGCGTCGGGACGGGGGACAATTCACCCCTCCACTTT. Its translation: CASSVGTGDNSPLHF. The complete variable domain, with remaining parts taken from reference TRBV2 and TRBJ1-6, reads EPEVTQTPSHQVTQMGQEVILRCVPISNHLYFYWYRQILGQKVEFLVSFYNNEISEKSEIFDDQFSVERPDGSNFTLKIRSTKLEDSAMYFCASSVGTGDNSPLHFGNGTRLTVT.